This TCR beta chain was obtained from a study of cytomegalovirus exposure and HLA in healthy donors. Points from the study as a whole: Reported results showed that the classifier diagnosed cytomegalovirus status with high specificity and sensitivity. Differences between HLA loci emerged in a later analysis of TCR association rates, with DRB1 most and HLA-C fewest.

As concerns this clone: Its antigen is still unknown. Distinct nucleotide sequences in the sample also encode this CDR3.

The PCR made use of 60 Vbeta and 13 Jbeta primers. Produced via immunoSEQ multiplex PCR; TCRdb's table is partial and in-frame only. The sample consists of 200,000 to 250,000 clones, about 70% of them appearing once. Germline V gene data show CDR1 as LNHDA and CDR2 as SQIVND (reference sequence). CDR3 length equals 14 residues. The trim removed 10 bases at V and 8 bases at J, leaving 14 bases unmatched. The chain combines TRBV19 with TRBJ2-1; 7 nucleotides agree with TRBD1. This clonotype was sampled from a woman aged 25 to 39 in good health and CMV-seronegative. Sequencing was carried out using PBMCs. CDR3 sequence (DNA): TGTGCCACCCGAGCCGGGACAGTCAGTCATGAGCAGTTCTTC. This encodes CATRAGTVSHEQFF. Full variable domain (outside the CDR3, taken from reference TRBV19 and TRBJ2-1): DGGITQSPKYLFRKEGQNVTLSCEQNLNHDAMYWYRQDPGQGLRLIYYSQIVNDFQKGDIAEGYSVSREKKESFPLTVTSAQKNPTAFYLCATRAGTVSHEQFFGPGTRLTVL.